This T cell receptor beta chain originates from a study of blood T cell repertoires in COVID-19. Study details: T cells, B-cell-depleted T cells, or PBMCs supplied cDNA or gDNA.

Cohorts were assigned according to the clinical history that participants reported. TCRdb's copy holds only in-frame clones and misses some; the assay was immunoSEQ multiplex PCR. The sample shows over 200,000 clones, roughly 80% of them seen only once. The receptor was isolated from a man aged 55 to 70 who had recovered from COVID-19. Specimen: PBMCs or T cells enriched from blood (not recorded which).

CDR3 sequence (DNA): TGTGCCAGCAGACTAGGGGGGGAAAGATGGGATGAGCAGTTCTTC. Translated: CASRLGGERWDEQFF. The chain uses TRBV6-5 and TRBJ2-1, with D tentatively TRBD2 (7 bases). CDR1 is MNHEY and CDR2 is SVGAGI in the germline V gene. The CDR3 is 15 amino acids. V lost 6 bases, J lost 8 bases, and 20 bases lay in between.